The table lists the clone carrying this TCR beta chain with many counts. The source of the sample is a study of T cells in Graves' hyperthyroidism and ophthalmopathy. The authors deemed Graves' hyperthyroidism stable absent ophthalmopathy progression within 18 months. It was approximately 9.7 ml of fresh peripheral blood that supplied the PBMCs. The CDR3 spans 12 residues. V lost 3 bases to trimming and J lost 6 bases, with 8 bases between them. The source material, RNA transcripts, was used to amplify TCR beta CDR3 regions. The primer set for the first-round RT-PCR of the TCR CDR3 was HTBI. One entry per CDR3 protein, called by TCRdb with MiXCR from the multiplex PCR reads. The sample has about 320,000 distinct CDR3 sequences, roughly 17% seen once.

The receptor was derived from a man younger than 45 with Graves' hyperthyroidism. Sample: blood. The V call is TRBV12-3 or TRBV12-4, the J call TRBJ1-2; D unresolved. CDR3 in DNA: TGTGCCAGCAGTTTCATCTCCCATGGCTACACCTTC. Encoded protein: CASSFISHGYTF.